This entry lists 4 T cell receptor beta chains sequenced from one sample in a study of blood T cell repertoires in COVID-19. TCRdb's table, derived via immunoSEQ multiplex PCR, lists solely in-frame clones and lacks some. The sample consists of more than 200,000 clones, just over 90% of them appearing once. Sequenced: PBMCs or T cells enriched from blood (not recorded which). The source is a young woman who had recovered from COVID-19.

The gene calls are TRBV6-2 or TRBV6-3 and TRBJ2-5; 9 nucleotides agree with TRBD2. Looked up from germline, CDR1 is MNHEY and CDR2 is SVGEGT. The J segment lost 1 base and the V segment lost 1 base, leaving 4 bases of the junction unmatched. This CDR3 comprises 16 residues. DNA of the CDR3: TGTGCCAGCAGTTACTGGAGCGGGGGGCTCCAAGAGACCCAGTACTTC. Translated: CASSYWSGGLQETQYF.

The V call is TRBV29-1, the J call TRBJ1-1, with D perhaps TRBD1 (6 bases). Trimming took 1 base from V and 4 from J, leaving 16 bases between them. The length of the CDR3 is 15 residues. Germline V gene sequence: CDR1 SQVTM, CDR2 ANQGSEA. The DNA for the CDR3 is TGCAGCGTTGAAGGGACAGTTAAAGGGGGCACTGAAGCTTTCTTT. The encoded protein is CSVEGTVKGGTEAFF.

CDR3 in DNA: TGTGCCAGCAGTTACTATGGGAGCTCTGGAAACACCATATATTTT. This gives the protein CASSYYGSSGNTIYF. V and J are TRBV6-5 and TRBJ1-3; D unclear. Germline V lookup: CDR1 MNHEY, CDR2 SVGAGI. V gave up 1 base and J gave up 0 bases, with 7 bases separating them. There are 15 residues in the CDR3.

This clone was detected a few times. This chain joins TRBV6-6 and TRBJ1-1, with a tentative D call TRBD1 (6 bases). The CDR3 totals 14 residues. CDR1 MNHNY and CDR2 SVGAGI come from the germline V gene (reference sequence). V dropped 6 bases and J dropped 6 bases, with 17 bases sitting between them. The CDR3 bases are TGTGCCAGCAGAACGACAGGTGGATTGTCTGAAGCTTTCTTT. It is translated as CASRTTGGLSEAFF.